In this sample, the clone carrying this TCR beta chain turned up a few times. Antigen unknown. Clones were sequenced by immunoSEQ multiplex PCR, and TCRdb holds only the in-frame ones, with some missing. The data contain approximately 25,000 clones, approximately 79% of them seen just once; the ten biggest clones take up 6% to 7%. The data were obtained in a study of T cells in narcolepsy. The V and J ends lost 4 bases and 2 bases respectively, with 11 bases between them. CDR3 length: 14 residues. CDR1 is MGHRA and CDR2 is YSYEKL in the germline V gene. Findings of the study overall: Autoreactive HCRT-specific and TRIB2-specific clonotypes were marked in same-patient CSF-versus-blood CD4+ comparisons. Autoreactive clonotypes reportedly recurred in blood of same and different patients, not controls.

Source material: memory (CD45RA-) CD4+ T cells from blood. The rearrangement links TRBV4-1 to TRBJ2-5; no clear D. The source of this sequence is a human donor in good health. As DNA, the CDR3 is TGCGCCAGCAGCCCCACGGAGTTACAAGAGACCCAGTACTTC. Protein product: CASSPTELQETQYF.